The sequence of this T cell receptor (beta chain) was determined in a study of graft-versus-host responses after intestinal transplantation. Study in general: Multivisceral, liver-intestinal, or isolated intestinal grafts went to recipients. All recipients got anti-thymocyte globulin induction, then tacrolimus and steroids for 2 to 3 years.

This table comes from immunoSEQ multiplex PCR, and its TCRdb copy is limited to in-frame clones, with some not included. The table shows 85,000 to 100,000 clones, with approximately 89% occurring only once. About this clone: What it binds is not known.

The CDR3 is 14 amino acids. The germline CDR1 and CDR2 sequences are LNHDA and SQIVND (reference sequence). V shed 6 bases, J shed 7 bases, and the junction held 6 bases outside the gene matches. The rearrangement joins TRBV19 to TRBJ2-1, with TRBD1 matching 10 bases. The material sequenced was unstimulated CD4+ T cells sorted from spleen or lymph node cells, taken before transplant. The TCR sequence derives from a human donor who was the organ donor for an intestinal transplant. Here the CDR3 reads CASRGQGGNNEQFF. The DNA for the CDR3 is TGTGCCAGTAGAGGACAGGGGGGGAATAATGAGCAGTTCTTC. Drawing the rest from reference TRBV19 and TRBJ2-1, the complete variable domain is DGGITQSPKYLFRKEGQNVTLSCEQNLNHDAMYWYRQDPGQGLRLIYYSQIVNDFQKGDIAEGYSVSREKKESFPLTVTSAQKNPTAFYLCASRGQGGNNEQFFGPGTRLTVL.